This T cell receptor beta chain was found in a study of cytomegalovirus exposure and HLA in healthy donors. General study results and limits: In vitro testing confirmed a few CMV-associated chains as specific for CMV antigens.

As concerns this clone: The antigen remains unidentified.

PCR involved 60 Vbeta and 13 Jbeta primers. TCRdb's copy holds only in-frame clones and misses some; the assay was immunoSEQ multiplex PCR. The sample lists 110,000 or so clones; under 90% were seen once. CDR3 length: 17 amino acids. Germline trimming cut 4 bases from V and 5 bases from J; bases unmatched to any gene: 12. Looked up from germline, CDR1 is KGHSH and CDR2 is LQKENI. The sequence was obtained from a woman younger than 30 in good health and CMV-seronegative. J is TRBJ1-5 and V is TRBV18; TRBD1 agrees at 9 bases. Sequencing was done on a sample of PBMCs. DNA for the CDR3: TGTGCCAGCTCACTCGCGGGACAGGGCATTGTCGATCAGCCCCAGCATTTT. Translated: CASSLAGQGIVDQPQHF.